This is a list of T cell receptor beta chains from one sample in a study of T cell changes during pregnancy in multiple sclerosis. Data came from immunoSEQ multiplex PCR; TCRdb stores just in-frame clones and leaves some out. The table shows tens of thousands of clones, with almost 90% occurring only once. Here the sequenced sample was peripheral blood, taken after pregnancy. The source of these receptors is a female donor in good health, enrolled as a control in a pregnancy study. Each CDR3 is given with its conserved first and last residue. D genes are given only for firm matches. The size of a clone is reported for some rows only, either as once, few or many, or as a class for expanded clones.

cdr3_aa: CASRGLRSKTDTQYF
cdr3_nt: TGTGCCAGCAGGGGTTTGCGGAGCAAGACAGATACGCAGTATTTT
d_call: NA
v_call: TRBV28
j_call: TRBJ2-3
cdr3_length: 15
clone_size: NA

cdr3_aa: CASSSGLAGNKQFF
cdr3_nt: TGTGCCAGCAGTAGTGGGCTAGCGGGGAATAAGCAGTTCTTC
d_call: TRBD2
v_call: TRBV6-1
j_call: TRBJ2-1
cdr3_length: 14
clone_size: NA

cdr3_aa: CASSMGLAGVQSYEQYF
cdr3_nt: TGTGCCAGCAGTATGGGACTAGCGGGAGTTCAGTCCTACGAGCAGTACTTC
d_call: TRBD2
v_call: TRBV27
j_call: TRBJ2-7
cdr3_length: 17
clone_size: NA

cdr3_aa: CASSQRLGGSGNQPQHF
cdr3_nt: TGCGCCAGCAGCCAGCGTCTAGGGGGATCGGGCAATCAGCCCCAGCATTTT
d_call: NA
v_call: TRBV4-3
j_call: TRBJ1-5
cdr3_length: 17
clone_size: NA

cdr3_aa: CASSSYRGLAKNIQYF
cdr3_nt: TGTGCCAGCAGTTCCTACAGGGGTCTAGCCAAAAACATTCAGTACTTC
d_call: TRBD1
v_call: TRBV6-5
j_call: TRBJ2-4
cdr3_length: 16
clone_size: NA

cdr3_aa: CASSSIKGALGEKLFF
cdr3_nt: TGTGCCAGCAGTTCAATAAAGGGGGCCTTGGGTGAAAAACTGTTTTTT
d_call: TRBD1
v_call: TRBV27
j_call: TRBJ1-4
cdr3_length: 16
clone_size: NA

cdr3_aa: CASSSPGTGATYEQYF
cdr3_nt: TGTGCCAGCAGTTCACCTGGGACAGGCGCGACCTACGAGCAGTACTTC
d_call: TRBD1
v_call: TRBV6-5
j_call: TRBJ2-7
cdr3_length: 16
clone_size: NA

cdr3_aa: CASSLELAGGSEQFF
cdr3_nt: TGCGCCAGCAGCTTGGAACTAGCGGGGGGGAGCGAGCAGTTCTTC
d_call: TRBD2
v_call: TRBV5-1
j_call: TRBJ2-1
cdr3_length: 15
clone_size: NA

cdr3_aa: CASSLGLAVYEQYF
cdr3_nt: TGTGCCAGCAGCTTGGGACTAGCGGTGTACGAGCAGTACTTC
d_call: TRBD2
v_call: TRBV5-4
j_call: TRBJ2-7
cdr3_length: 14
clone_size: NA

cdr3_aa: CASSQFLAGGGYEQYF
cdr3_nt: TGTGCCAGCAGCCAGTTTCTAGCGGGGGGGGGTTACGAGCAGTACTTC
d_call: TRBD2
v_call: TRBV4-2
j_call: TRBJ2-7
cdr3_length: 16
clone_size: NA

cdr3_aa: CASSPRTDYEQYF
cdr3_nt: TGTGCCAGCAGCCCGCGGACAGACTACGAGCAGTACTTC
d_call: NA
v_call: TRBV7-9
j_call: TRBJ2-7
cdr3_length: 13
clone_size: once

cdr3_aa: CASSQGFRDTAKNIQYF
cdr3_nt: TGTGCCAGCAGCCAGGGTTTCCGGGACACAGCCAAAAACATTCAGTACTTC
d_call: NA
v_call: TRBV4-2
j_call: TRBJ2-4
cdr3_length: 17
clone_size: once

cdr3_aa: CASRGFWTGRVGYTF
cdr3_nt: TGTGCCAGCCGCGGTTTTTGGACAGGGAGGGTTGGCTACACCTTC
d_call: TRBD1
v_call: TRBV6-6
j_call: TRBJ1-2
cdr3_length: 15
clone_size: once

cdr3_aa: CASSLSRGGTEAFF
cdr3_nt: TGTGCCAGCAGCTTAAGCAGGGGCGGGACTGAAGCTTTCTTT
d_call: NA
v_call: TRBV5-4
j_call: TRBJ1-1
cdr3_length: 14
clone_size: NA

cdr3_aa: CAISAQLAGGGDEQFF
cdr3_nt: TGTGCCATCAGTGCTCAGCTAGCGGGAGGGGGCGATGAGCAGTTCTTC
d_call: TRBD2
v_call: TRBV10-3
j_call: TRBJ2-1
cdr3_length: 16
clone_size: NA

cdr3_aa: CASSLSGAADTQYF
cdr3_nt: TGTGCCAGCAGCTTAAGCGGGGCCGCAGATACGCAGTATTTT
d_call: TRBD2
v_call: TRBV7-9
j_call: TRBJ2-3
cdr3_length: 14
clone_size: NA

cdr3_aa: CASSPGTGAGEQYF
cdr3_nt: TGCGCCAGCAGCCCTGGGACAGGGGCCGGCGAGCAGTACTTC
d_call: TRBD1
v_call: TRBV5-1
j_call: TRBJ2-7
cdr3_length: 14
clone_size: few